What follows is one T cell receptor (beta chain) and its context. The antigen remains unidentified. Trimming at V came to 0 bases and at J to 6 bases, leaving 8 bases not matched to a gene. Per germline, CDR1 SEHNR and CDR2 FQNEAQ (reference sequence). The CDR3 has 16 residues. These data originate in a study of shared clonotypes between healthy human individuals. In the study overall: The study drew on a couple of women and a few men aged 18 to 49 as donors. Whole-study findings and limits: Some naive CD4 clonotypes, about 5%, turned up in common across four donors.

Method: immunoSEQ multiplex PCR; TCRdb's copy keeps in-frame clones and lacks some. The sample comprises approximately 640,000 clones, around 90% of which are singletons, and roughly 36% rests with the top ten. In CD8 memory, CD45RO+ cells were put together with CCR7-negative CD45RA+ TemRA cells. The sample comprised memory CD8+ T cells from PBMCs. Subset denoted: CD45RO+ cells pooled with CCR7-negative TemRA cells. The TCR was taken from a young man in good health. Some clones in this sample may be carry-over from other donors' samples. V usage is TRBV7-9 and J usage is TRBJ2-7; 10 nucleotides agree with TRBD2. The CDR3 loop is CASSLASGLAAFEQYF. The CDR3 DNA is TGTGCCAGCAGCTTAGCCTCTGGACTAGCGGCCTTCGAGCAGTACTTC. Full variable domain (remainder filled in from reference TRBV7-9 and TRBJ2-7): DTGVSQNPRHKITKRGQNVTFRCDPISEHNRLYWYRQTLGQGPEFLTYFQNEAQLEKSRLLSDRFSAERPKGSFSTLEIQRTEQGDSAMYLCASSLASGLAAFEQYFGPGTRLTVT.